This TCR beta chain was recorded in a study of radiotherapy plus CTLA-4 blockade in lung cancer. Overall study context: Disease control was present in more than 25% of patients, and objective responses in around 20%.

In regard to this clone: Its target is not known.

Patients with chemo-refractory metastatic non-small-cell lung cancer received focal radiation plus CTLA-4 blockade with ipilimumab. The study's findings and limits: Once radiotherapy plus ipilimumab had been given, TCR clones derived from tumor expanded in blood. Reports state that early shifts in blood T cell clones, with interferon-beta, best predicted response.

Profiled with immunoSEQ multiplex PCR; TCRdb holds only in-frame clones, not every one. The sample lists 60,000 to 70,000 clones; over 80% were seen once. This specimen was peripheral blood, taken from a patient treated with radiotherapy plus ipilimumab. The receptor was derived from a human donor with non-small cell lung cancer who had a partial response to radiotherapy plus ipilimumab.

CDR3 DNA sequence: TGTGCCAGCAGTGTCACAAATGAAAAACTGTTTTTT. Protein product: CASSVTNEKLFF. The rearrangement joins TRBV2 to TRBJ1-4; D unclear. This CDR3 spans 12 amino acids. CDR1 SNHLY and CDR2 FYNNEI come from the germline V gene. The V end was cut by 4 bases, the J end by 5 bases, with 5 bases between.